A selection of T cell receptor beta chains follows, all from one sample in a study of T cell responses to AZD1222 COVID-19 vaccine. Libraries were prepared by immunoSEQ multiplex PCR; TCRdb keeps only in-frame clonotypes and omits some of them. This sample has 110,000 to 150,000 clones; about 88% occur once, and the top ten carry approximately 4.5%. The sequenced sample was peripheral blood, obtained on day 0 of AZD1222 vaccination. These TCRs come from an adult in good health. Each CDR3 is given with its conserved first and last residue. The D gene is left open where the match is weak. Part of the rows lack a size; the others show once, few, many or a class for expanded clones.

j_call: TRBJ1-5; v_call: TRBV10-3; clone_size: .; d_call: .; cdr3_nt: TGTGCCTCCGGCATCCGGGAGAGCAATCAGCCCCAGCATTTT; cdr3_aa: CASGIRESNQPQHF
j_call: TRBJ1-4; v_call: TRBV30; clone_size: .; d_call: TRBD1; cdr3_nt: TGTGCCTGGAGTGTAAGCAGGGGGAGTGAAAAACTGTTTTTT; cdr3_aa: CAWSVSRGSEKLFF
j_call: TRBJ2-7; v_call: TRBV7-9; clone_size: .; d_call: .; cdr3_nt: TGTGCCAGCAGCAAAACACGCTACGAGCAGTACTTC; cdr3_aa: CASSKTRYEQYF
j_call: TRBJ1-2; v_call: TRBV27; clone_size: .; d_call: TRBD1; cdr3_nt: TGTGCCAGCAGTCGTCCGGGACAGACCCTATCCTTC; cdr3_aa: CASSRPGQTLSF
j_call: TRBJ1-4; v_call: TRBV7-9; clone_size: .; d_call: .; cdr3_nt: TGTGCCAGCAGGTGGGGGCAGGGCGCACTGTTTTTT; cdr3_aa: CASRWGQGALFF
j_call: TRBJ2-3; v_call: TRBV28; clone_size: once; d_call: .; cdr3_nt: TGTGCCAGCGGGGGGTACTCGGGGGCTATCAGCACAGATACGCAGTATTTT; cdr3_aa: CASGGYSGAISTDTQYF
j_call: TRBJ2-2; v_call: TRBV7-2; clone_size: .; d_call: .; cdr3_nt: TGTGCCAGCAGATCAGGATCGCGACCGAACACCGGGGAGCTGTTTTTT; cdr3_aa: CASRSGSRPNTGELFF
j_call: TRBJ2-3; v_call: TRBV5-5; clone_size: .; d_call: TRBD1; cdr3_nt: TGTGCCAGCAGCACCAGACAGGGGAGCACAGATACGCAGTATTTT; cdr3_aa: CASSTRQGSTDTQYF
j_call: TRBJ1-2; v_call: TRBV5-1; clone_size: .; d_call: .; cdr3_nt: TGCGCCAGCAGTCACGACGGGAACTATGGCTACACCTTC; cdr3_aa: CASSHDGNYGYTF
j_call: TRBJ1-2; v_call: TRBV28; clone_size: .; d_call: .; cdr3_nt: TGTGCCAGCAGCCGGTATGACTTTAGCACCTTC; cdr3_aa: CASSRYDFSTF
j_call: TRBJ1-2; v_call: TRBV30; clone_size: .; d_call: .; cdr3_nt: TGTGCCTGGAACCCCGGACAGTCTAACTATGGCTACACCTTC; cdr3_aa: CAWNPGQSNYGYTF
j_call: TRBJ2-1; v_call: TRBV11-1; clone_size: .; d_call: .; cdr3_nt: TGTGCCAGCAGCCGTACAGGGAACTACAATGAGCAGTTCTTC; cdr3_aa: CASSRTGNYNEQFF
j_call: TRBJ2-7; v_call: TRBV7-9; clone_size: .; d_call: .; cdr3_nt: TGTGCCAGCAGCTTAGGACACTACTCCTACGAGCAGTACTTC; cdr3_aa: CASSLGHYSYEQYF
j_call: TRBJ2-1; v_call: TRBV30; clone_size: .; d_call: .; cdr3_nt: TGTGCCTGCTCAGACGTGGGTAGCTCCTACAATGAGCAGTTCTTC; cdr3_aa: CACSDVGSSYNEQFF
j_call: TRBJ2-7; v_call: TRBV5-1; clone_size: .; d_call: .; cdr3_nt: TGCGCCAGCAGCGTTCGTGGTAGGTCGGACTACGAGCAGTACTTC; cdr3_aa: CASSVRGRSDYEQYF
j_call: TRBJ1-2; v_call: TRBV19; clone_size: .; d_call: .; cdr3_nt: TGTGCCAGCACCGGTACCTCGATTGGCTACACCTTC; cdr3_aa: CASTGTSIGYTF
j_call: TRBJ1-6; v_call: TRBV19; clone_size: .; d_call: .; cdr3_nt: TGTGCCAGTAGGATAGGGATAAAATCACCCCTCCACTTT; cdr3_aa: CASRIGIKSPLHF
j_call: TRBJ2-2; v_call: TRBV1; clone_size: .; d_call: .; cdr3_nt: TGCACCAGCAGACCCAGACCTACGAACACCGGGGAGCTGTTTTTT; cdr3_aa: CTSRPRPTNTGELFF
j_call: TRBJ1-6; v_call: TRBV28; clone_size: once; d_call: TRBD1; cdr3_nt: TGTGCCAGCAGTCCGGGACAGGGAAGACCCCTCCACTTT; cdr3_aa: CASSPGQGRPLHF
j_call: TRBJ1-1; v_call: TRBV14; clone_size: .; d_call: .; cdr3_nt: TGTGCCAGCAGCCAAACGGACTCGAACACTGAAGCTTTCTTT; cdr3_aa: CASSQTDSNTEAFF
j_call: TRBJ2-3; v_call: TRBV21-1; clone_size: .; d_call: .; cdr3_nt: TGTGCCAGCAGCAAAGACCCCCGCTTTGGGGGATTCACAGATACGCAGTATTTT; cdr3_aa: CASSKDPRFGGFTDTQYF
j_call: TRBJ2-7; v_call: TRBV27; clone_size: once; d_call: .; cdr3_nt: TGTGCCAGCAGTTTGTTTGGTCCTAGCTCCTACGAGCAGTACTTC; cdr3_aa: CASSLFGPSSYEQYF
j_call: TRBJ2-2; v_call: TRBV6-4; clone_size: .; d_call: TRBD2; cdr3_nt: TGTGCCAGCAGCCACGGGGGGGCGAACACCGGGGAGCTGTTTTTT; cdr3_aa: CASSHGGANTGELFF
j_call: TRBJ2-7; v_call: TRBV6-5; clone_size: .; d_call: .; cdr3_nt: TGTGCCAGCAGTTACTCTAGCAGGGACTACGAGCAGTACTTC; cdr3_aa: CASSYSSRDYEQYF
j_call: TRBJ1-2; v_call: TRBV5-1; clone_size: .; d_call: .; cdr3_nt: TGCGCCAGCAGCATTAGTGGGGGATATGGCTACACCTTC; cdr3_aa: CASSISGGYGYTF
j_call: TRBJ1-3; v_call: TRBV5-1; clone_size: .; d_call: .; cdr3_nt: TGCGCCAGCGGACAGGGAAACACCATATATTTT; cdr3_aa: CASGQGNTIYF
j_call: TRBJ2-6; v_call: TRBV3-1/TRBV3-2; clone_size: once; d_call: TRBD1; cdr3_nt: TGTGCCAGCAGACAGGGGGCAGTGACTGGGGCCAACGTCCTGACTTTC; cdr3_aa: CASRQGAVTGANVLTF
j_call: TRBJ1-3; v_call: TRBV5-1; clone_size: .; d_call: TRBD1; cdr3_nt: TGCGCCAGCAATAGCGGGACAGGGGGCTCTGGAAACACCATATATTTT; cdr3_aa: CASNSGTGGSGNTIYF
j_call: TRBJ2-7; v_call: TRBV5-1; clone_size: once; d_call: TRBD2; cdr3_nt: TGCGCCAGCAGCTTGCTAGCGGGAGTAACCTACGAGCAGTACTTC; cdr3_aa: CASSLLAGVTYEQYF
j_call: TRBJ2-3; v_call: TRBV4-1; clone_size: .; d_call: .; cdr3_nt: TGCGCCAGCAGCCAAGATCCGGGGGCTAGTCGATCAGATACGCAGTATTTT; cdr3_aa: CASSQDPGASRSDTQYF
j_call: TRBJ2-3; v_call: TRBV2; clone_size: .; d_call: .; cdr3_nt: TGTGCCAGCAGTGGAGGCCGGCAGGATACGCAGTATTTT; cdr3_aa: CASSGGRQDTQYF
j_call: TRBJ1-2; v_call: TRBV5-1; clone_size: .; d_call: .; cdr3_nt: TGCGCCAGCAGCCCCTCTCTCGTCTATGGCTACACCTTC; cdr3_aa: CASSPSLVYGYTF
j_call: TRBJ1-6; v_call: TRBV15; clone_size: .; d_call: .; cdr3_nt: TGTGCCACCAGCAGAGGCAGGGAAGCTTCACCCCTCCACTTT; cdr3_aa: CATSRGREASPLHF
j_call: TRBJ1-3; v_call: TRBV7-9; clone_size: .; d_call: .; cdr3_nt: TGTGCCGCTCATAGTTGGGCCTCTGGAAACACCATATATTTT; cdr3_aa: CAAHSWASGNTIYF
j_call: TRBJ2-1; v_call: TRBV6-5; clone_size: .; d_call: TRBD1; cdr3_nt: TGTGCCAGCCGAGACAGGGGGCGTTACAATGAGCAGTTCTTC; cdr3_aa: CASRDRGRYNEQFF
j_call: TRBJ2-5; v_call: TRBV5-1; clone_size: .; d_call: TRBD2; cdr3_nt: TGCGCCAGCAGCACGGGACTAGCAGGGTCAAAAGGCCAAGAGACCCAGTACTTC; cdr3_aa: CASSTGLAGSKGQETQYF
j_call: TRBJ1-2; v_call: TRBV14; clone_size: .; d_call: TRBD1; cdr3_nt: TGTGCCAGCAGTAAACAGGGGACCGTGAAAGAGCGTGGCTACACCTTC; cdr3_aa: CASSKQGTVKERGYTF
j_call: TRBJ1-2; v_call: TRBV2; clone_size: .; d_call: .; cdr3_nt: TGTGCCAGCAGTGATAAGAGAGCTAACTATGGCTACACCTTC; cdr3_aa: CASSDKRANYGYTF
j_call: TRBJ1-1; v_call: TRBV20-1; clone_size: .; d_call: .; cdr3_nt: TGCAGTGCTTGGCGAGGAGCGCGAGCTTTCTTT; cdr3_aa: CSAWRGARAFF
j_call: TRBJ2-2; v_call: TRBV2; clone_size: .; d_call: .; cdr3_nt: TGTGCCAGCAGAGACCTAGGAACACTAAACACCGGGGAGCTGTTTTTT; cdr3_aa: CASRDLGTLNTGELFF
j_call: TRBJ1-1; v_call: TRBV19; clone_size: .; d_call: .; cdr3_nt: TGTGCCAGTAGGAGAATTACAGGGAACACTGAAGCTTTCTTT; cdr3_aa: CASRRITGNTEAFF
j_call: TRBJ1-2; v_call: TRBV18; clone_size: .; d_call: .; cdr3_nt: TGTGCCAGCTCACCACCGGCAGGGTTCTATGGCTACACCTTC; cdr3_aa: CASSPPAGFYGYTF